This is a list of T cell receptor beta chains from one sample in a study of blood T cells in healthy people across ages. TCRdb used MiXCR to reprocess the 5' RACE reads, holding one entry per CDR3 protein. Of about 620,000 distinct CDR3 sequences listed, about 21% are singletons. Sequencing used blood. These TCRs come from a man between 65 and 85 years old in good health. CDR3s include the opening cysteine and the closing phenylalanine or tryptophan. A D gene is named only where the DNA matches it firmly. Clone size is stated in some rows and not others, as once, few, many or a class when expanded.

>many|13|TRBV27|TRBJ2-7|.
CASSSYIGLEQYF
TGTGCCAGCAGTTCCTACATTGGGCTGGAGCAGTACTTC
>.|12|TRBV6-5|TRBJ1-3|.
CATLSDGNTIYF
TGTGCTACACTATCCGACGGAAACACCATATATTTT
>.|14|TRBV25-1|TRBJ2-3|TRBD2
CASSALAVTDTQYF
TGTGCCAGCAGTGCCCTAGCGGTAACAGATACGCAGTATTTT
>.|18|TRBV7-2|TRBJ2-1|TRBD2
CASINYWSGGTGSDDQFF
TGTGCCAGCATCAATTATTGGTCGGGAGGGACTGGATCCGATGACCAGTTCTTC
>.|16|TRBV5-1|TRBJ1-1|.
CASSLVLAGQNTEAFF
TGCGCCAGCAGCTTGGTCCTCGCGGGACAAAACACTGAAGCTTTCTTT
>once|14|TRBV20-1|TRBJ1-1|.
CSAPGGTQNTEAFF
TGCAGTGCCCCGGGGGGGACTCAGAACACTGAAGCTTTCTTT
>.|13|TRBV27|TRBJ1-6|.
CASRGFLDSPLHF
TGTGCCAGCAGAGGGTTTTTGGATTCACCCCTCCACTTT
>few|18|TRBV4-3|TRBJ2-1|.
CASSQEVGDSGSYNEQFF
TGCGCCAGCAGCCAAGAAGTTGGTGATAGCGGCTCCTACAATGAGCAGTTCTTC
>.|15|TRBV18|TRBJ2-4|.
CASSPIVSAKNIQYF
TGTGCCAGCTCACCAATAGTATCGGCCAAAAACATTCAGTACTTC
>.|16|TRBV6-1|TRBJ2-1|.
CASSKNPGLSYNEQFF
TGTGCCAGCAGTAAAAACCCGGGACTTTCCTACAATGAGCAGTTCTTC
>many|13|TRBV3-1|TRBJ1-2|.
CASSPSAVYGYTF
TGTGCCAGCAGCCCCTCTGCGGTATATGGCTACACCTTC
>.|16|TRBV5-6|TRBJ2-2|TRBD2
CASSLATSGNTGELFF
TGTGCCAGCAGCTTGGCGACTAGCGGTAACACCGGGGAGCTGTTTTTT
>.|14|TRBV6-5|TRBJ1-3|.
CASQQGPSGNTIYF
TGTGCCAGCCAACAGGGACCATCTGGAAACACCATATATTTT
>.|18|TRBV7-2|TRBJ2-4|TRBD2
CASSLAWDYVSAKNIQYF
TGTGCCAGCAGCTTAGCCTGGGACTACGTGTCAGCCAAAAACATTCAGTACTTC
>.|15|TRBV12-3/TRBV12-4|TRBJ1-2|.
CASSPQEGRIGGYTF
TGTGCCAGCAGCCCTCAAGAGGGTCGGATCGGTGGCTACACCTTC
>few|15|TRBV5-1|TRBJ2-1|TRBD2
CASSDGGDSYNEQLF
TGCGCCAGCAGCGACGGGGGGGACTCCTACAATGAGCAGCTCTTC
>few|15|TRBV10-3|TRBJ2-3|TRBD2
CAISKLAGEGDTQYF
TGTGCCATCAGCAAACTAGCGGGAGAGGGAGATACGCAGTATTTT
>.|12|TRBV29-1|TRBJ2-1|.
CSALLEVNEQFF
TGCAGCGCCCTGCTGGAGGTCAATGAGCAGTTCTTC
>few|16|TRBV6-6|TRBJ2-5|TRBD2
CASRSGLAGGLETQYF
TGTGCCAGCAGATCTGGACTAGCGGGAGGGTTGGAGACCCAGTACTTC
>few|15|TRBV28|TRBJ1-3|TRBD1
CASSLGQGAGNTIYF
TGTGCCAGCAGTTTGGGACAGGGGGCCGGAAACACCATATATTTT
>.|13|TRBV29-1|TRBJ2-3|.
CSVEEGPGDTQYF
TGCAGCGTTGAAGAGGGGCCGGGTGATACGCAGTATTTT
>.|15|TRBV18|TRBJ1-1|.
CASSPYRAMGTEAFF
TGTGCCAGCTCACCATACAGGGCTATGGGCACTGAAGCTTTCTTT
>.|16|TRBV11-2|TRBJ2-7|.
CASSLAPTLRVSEQYF
TGTGCCAGCAGCTTAGCGCCAACGTTGAGGGTTAGCGAGCAGTACTTC
>many|12|TRBV10-3|TRBJ2-7|TRBD2
CAISTSDHEQYF
TGTGCCATCAGCACTAGCGACCACGAGCAGTACTTC
>.|15|TRBV5-1|TRBJ2-1|.
CASSLPGNSYNEQFF
TGCGCCAGCAGCTTGCCCGGGAACTCCTACAATGAGCAGTTCTTC
>.|15|TRBV20-1|TRBJ2-3|.
CSARAPGSSTDTQYF
TGCAGCGCTAGAGCGCCAGGGTCAAGCACAGATACGCAGTATTTT
>.|16|TRBV4-1|TRBJ1-2|TRBD1
CASSQSAQGQSYGYTF
TGCGCCAGCAGCCAGTCAGCCCAGGGACAGTCTTATGGCTACACCTTC
>few|14|TRBV20-1|TRBJ2-3|TRBD2
CSALAGGLADTQYF
TGCAGTGCCCTAGCGGGAGGGCTTGCAGATACGCAGTATTTT
>.|18|TRBV3-1|TRBJ2-2|TRBD2
CASSQVISGRAHTGELFF
TGTGCCAGCAGCCAAGTAATCAGCGGGAGGGCCCACACCGGGGAGCTGTTTTTT
>.|16|TRBV7-9|TRBJ2-3|.
CASSPWNRTPTDTQYF
TGTGCCAGCAGCCCATGGAACAGGACACCCACAGATACGCAGTATTTT
>few|15|TRBV21-1|TRBJ2-7|.
CASNLRDRELYEQYF
TGTGCCAGCAACCTACGGGACAGGGAACTCTACGAGCAGTACTTC
>.|16|TRBV6-6|TRBJ1-3|.
CASSRPTGGLGNTIYF
TGTGCCAGCAGTCGCCCGACCGGTGGACTTGGAAACACCATATATTTT
>few|14|TRBV7-9|TRBJ1-5|.
CASSKTGSNQPQHF
TGTGCCAGCAGCAAAACAGGGAGCAATCAGCCCCAGCATTTT
>.|14|TRBV6-6|TRBJ2-3|TRBD1
CASKLDRAPDTQYF
TGTGCCAGCAAACTGGACAGGGCCCCAGATACGCAGTATTTT
>few|13|TRBV6-5|TRBJ2-5|.
CASSYSRDGLRYF
TGTGCCAGCAGTTACTCGAGGGACGGCCTCAGGTACTTC
>.|14|TRBV12-3/TRBV12-4|TRBJ1-4|.
CASTPDSILGKLFF
TGTGCCAGCACCCCGGACAGTATCCTCGGAAAACTGTTTTTT
>.|15|TRBV5-4|TRBJ2-1|TRBD2
CASSLLGEGRNEQFF
TGTGCCAGCAGCTTGTTGGGGGAGGGCCGCAATGAGCAGTTCTTC
>few|15|TRBV5-1|TRBJ2-4|.
CASSYTGESKNIQYF
TGCGCCAGCAGCTACACAGGAGAGTCCAAAAACATTCAGTACTTC
>few|13|TRBV6-1|TRBJ2-7|.
CASSDKGIYEQYF
TGTGCCAGCAGTGACAAGGGAATCTACGAGCAGTACTTC
>.|14|TRBV29-1|TRBJ2-7|TRBD2
CSVERRGESYEQYF
TGCAGCGTTGAACGGCGGGGGGAGTCTTACGAGCAGTACTTC
>few|13|TRBV6-2/TRBV6-3|TRBJ2-3|.
CASSRQDADTQYF
TGTGCCAGCAGCCGACAGGATGCAGATACGCAGTATTTT
>.|15|TRBV29-1|TRBJ2-1|.
CSVPRGGAIYNEQFF
TGCAGCGTTCCTAGGGGGGGGGCGATCTACAATGAGCAGTTCTTC
>.|16|TRBV5-7|TRBJ2-2|TRBD1
CPSNWDRGPNTGELFF
TGCCCCAGCAATTGGGACAGGGGGCCTAACACCGGGGAGCTGTTTTTT
>many|16|TRBV24-1|TRBJ2-1|TRBD2
CATSDPTSGMNNEQFF
TGTGCCACCAGTGATCCGACTAGCGGTATGAACAATGAGCAGTTCTTC
>few|16|TRBV28|TRBJ2-7|.
CASSFSPSEGSYEQYF
TGTGCCAGCAGTTTTTCCCCCAGCGAGGGATCCTACGAGCAGTACTTC
>few|15|TRBV10-2|TRBJ2-3|TRBD2
CASSTIAGRTDTQYF
TGCGCCAGCAGTACTATAGCGGGACGCACAGATACGCAGTATTTT
>.|13|TRBV20-1|TRBJ2-1|.
CSARKRDNNEQFF
TGCAGTGCTAGAAAGCGTGATAACAATGAGCAGTTCTTC
>few|15|TRBV7-8|TRBJ1-2|TRBD1
CASSLAFGQGNGYTF
TGTGCCAGCAGCTTAGCGTTTGGACAGGGGAATGGCTACACCTTC
>.|14|TRBV29-1|TRBJ2-7|.
CSVDGAPLGDEQYF
TGCAGCGTTGATGGGGCTCCTCTTGGGGACGAGCAGTACTTC
>.|15|TRBV4-1|TRBJ2-1|TRBD2
CASSHSTSGYNEQFF
TGCGCCAGCAGCCACTCAACTAGCGGGTACAATGAGCAGTTCTTC
>.|15|TRBV4-2|TRBJ1-2|TRBD1
CASSRGQGAAYGYTF
TGTGCCAGCAGCCGTGGACAGGGGGCGGCCTATGGCTACACCTTC
>few|14|TRBV27|TRBJ1-1|.
CASSLDSINTEAFF
TGTGCCAGCAGTTTGGACAGCATTAACACTGAAGCTTTCTTT
>few|15|TRBV18|TRBJ2-1|.
CASSPGTEGYNEQFF
TGTGCCAGCTCACCAGGAACAGAGGGTTACAATGAGCAGTTCTTC
>few|12|TRBV5-6|TRBJ2-1|.
CASSLQAVEQFF
TGTGCCAGCAGCTTGCAAGCGGTTGAGCAGTTCTTC
>many|11|TRBV20-1|TRBJ1-4|.
CSAIRGEKLFF
TGCAGTGCTATAAGGGGTGAAAAACTGTTTTTT
>few|10|TRBV3-1|TRBJ2-5|.
CASSHQTQYF
TGTGCCAGCAGCCATCAGACCCAGTACTTC
>.|13|TRBV10-3|TRBJ1-2|.
CAISEPGTGGYTF
TGTGCCATCAGTGAGCCCGGGACGGGAGGCTACACCTTC
>many|14|TRBV28|TRBJ2-5|TRBD1
CASSLARGRETQYF
TGTGCCAGCAGTTTAGCCAGGGGGCGGGAGACCCAGTACTTC